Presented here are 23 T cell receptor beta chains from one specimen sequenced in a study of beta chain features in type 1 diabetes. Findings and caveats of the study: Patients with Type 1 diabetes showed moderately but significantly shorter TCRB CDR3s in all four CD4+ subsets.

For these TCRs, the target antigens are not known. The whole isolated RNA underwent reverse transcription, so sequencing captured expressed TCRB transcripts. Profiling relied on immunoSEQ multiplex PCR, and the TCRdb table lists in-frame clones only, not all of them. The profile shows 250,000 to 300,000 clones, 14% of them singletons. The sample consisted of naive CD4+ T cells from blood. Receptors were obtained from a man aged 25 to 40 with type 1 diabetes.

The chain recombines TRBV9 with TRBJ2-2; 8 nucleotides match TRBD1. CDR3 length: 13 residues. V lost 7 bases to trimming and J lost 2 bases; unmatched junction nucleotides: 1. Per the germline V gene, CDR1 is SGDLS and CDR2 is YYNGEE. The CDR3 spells CASGQGNTGELFF. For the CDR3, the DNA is TGTGCCAGCGGACAGGGAAACACCGGGGAGCTGTTTTTT.

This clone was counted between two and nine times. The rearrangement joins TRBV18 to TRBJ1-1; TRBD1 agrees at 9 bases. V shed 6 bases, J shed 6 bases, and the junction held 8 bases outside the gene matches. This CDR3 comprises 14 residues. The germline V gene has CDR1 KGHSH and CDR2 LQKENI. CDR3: CASSTVDRGAEAFF. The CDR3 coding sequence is TGTGCCAGCTCGACGGTGGACAGGGGCGCTGAAGCTTTCTTT.

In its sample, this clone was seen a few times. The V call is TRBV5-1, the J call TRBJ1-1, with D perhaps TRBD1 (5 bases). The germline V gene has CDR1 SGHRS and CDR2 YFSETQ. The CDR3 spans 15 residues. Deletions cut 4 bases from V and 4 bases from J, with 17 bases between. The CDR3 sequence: CASSQATGRGTEAFF. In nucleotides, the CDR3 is TGCGCCAGCAGCCAGGCGACTGGGAGGGGCACTGAAGCTTTCTTT.

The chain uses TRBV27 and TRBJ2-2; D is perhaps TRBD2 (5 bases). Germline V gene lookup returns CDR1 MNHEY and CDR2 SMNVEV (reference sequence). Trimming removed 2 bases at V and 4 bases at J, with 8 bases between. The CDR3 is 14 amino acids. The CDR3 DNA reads TGTGCCAGCAGTTTAGGGAGATTCACCGGGGAGCTGTTTTTT. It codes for CASSLGRFTGELFF.

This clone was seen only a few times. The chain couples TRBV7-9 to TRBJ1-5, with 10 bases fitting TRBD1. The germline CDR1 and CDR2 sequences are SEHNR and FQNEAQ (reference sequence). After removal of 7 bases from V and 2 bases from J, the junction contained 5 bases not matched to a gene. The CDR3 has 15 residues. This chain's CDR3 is CASTLGTGGNQPQHF. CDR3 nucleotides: TGTGCCAGCACCCTCGGGACAGGGGGCAATCAGCCCCAGCATTTT.

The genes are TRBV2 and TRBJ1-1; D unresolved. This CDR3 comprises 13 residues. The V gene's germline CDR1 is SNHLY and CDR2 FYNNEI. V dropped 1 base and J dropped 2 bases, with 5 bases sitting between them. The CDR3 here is CASSEGPNTEAFF. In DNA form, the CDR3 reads TGTGCCAGCAGTGAAGGGCCTAACACTGAAGCTTTCTTT. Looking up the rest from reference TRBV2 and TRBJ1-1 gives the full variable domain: EPEVTQTPSHQVTQMGQEVILRCVPISNHLYFYWYRQILGQKVEFLVSFYNNEISEKSEIFDDQFSVERPDGSNFTLKIRSTKLEDSAMYFCASSEGPNTEAFFGQGTRLTVV.

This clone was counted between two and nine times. The CDR3 loop reads CASSYRTASDEKLFF. DNA for the CDR3: TGCGCCAGCAGCTACCGGACAGCGTCGGATGAAAAACTGTTTTTT. The V gene is TRBV5-1, the J gene TRBJ1-4; D is possibly TRBD1 (6 bases). The CDR3 totals 15 residues. Germline V gives CDR1 SGHRS, CDR2 YFSETQ. V was clipped by 3 bases and J by 6 bases, with 15 bases between them.

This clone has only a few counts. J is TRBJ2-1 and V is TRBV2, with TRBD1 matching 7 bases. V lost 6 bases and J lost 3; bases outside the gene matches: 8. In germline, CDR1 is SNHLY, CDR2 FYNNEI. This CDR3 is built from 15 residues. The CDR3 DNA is TGTGCCAGCAGCTTCGACAGGGCAATCTACAATGAGCAGTTCTTC. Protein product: CASSFDRAIYNEQFF.

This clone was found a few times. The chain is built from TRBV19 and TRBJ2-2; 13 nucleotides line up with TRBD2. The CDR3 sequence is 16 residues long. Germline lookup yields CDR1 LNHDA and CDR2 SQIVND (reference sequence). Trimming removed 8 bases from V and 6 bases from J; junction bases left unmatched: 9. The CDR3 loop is CASLTTSGRLAGELFF. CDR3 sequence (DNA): TGTGCCAGTCTCACGACTAGCGGGAGGTTGGCCGGGGAGCTGTTTTTT. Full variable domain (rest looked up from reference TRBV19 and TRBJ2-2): DGGITQSPKYLFRKEGQNVTLSCEQNLNHDAMYWYRQDPGQGLRLIYYSQIVNDFQKGDIAEGYSVSREKKESFPLTVTSAQKNPTAFYLCASLTTSGRLAGELFFGEGSRLTVL.

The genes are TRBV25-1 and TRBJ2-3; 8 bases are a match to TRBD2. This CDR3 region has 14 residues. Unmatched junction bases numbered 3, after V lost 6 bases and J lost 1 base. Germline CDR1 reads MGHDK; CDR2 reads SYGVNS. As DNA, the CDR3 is TGTGCCAGCAGGTTAGCGGGACGCACAGATACGCAGTATTTT. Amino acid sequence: CASRLAGRTDTQYF.

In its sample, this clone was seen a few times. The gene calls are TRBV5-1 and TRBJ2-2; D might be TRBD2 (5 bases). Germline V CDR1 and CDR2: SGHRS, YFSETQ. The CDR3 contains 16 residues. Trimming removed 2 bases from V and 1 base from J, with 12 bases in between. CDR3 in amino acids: CASSFPLAGNTGELFF. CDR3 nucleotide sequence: TGCGCCAGCAGCTTCCCATTGGCGGGGAACACCGGGGAGCTGTTTTTT.

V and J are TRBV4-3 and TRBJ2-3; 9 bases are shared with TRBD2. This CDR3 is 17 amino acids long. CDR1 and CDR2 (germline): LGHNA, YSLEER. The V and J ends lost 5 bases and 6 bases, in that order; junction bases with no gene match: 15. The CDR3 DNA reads TGCGCCAGCAGCGGAACCGTGACTAGCGGAATAGGGGATACGCAGTATTTT. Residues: CASSGTVTSGIGDTQYF.

The CDR3 here is CASKTTVTGELFF. The CDR3 DNA is TGTGCCAGCAAAACGACAGTCACCGGGGAGCTGTTTTTT. The chain links TRBV28 to TRBJ2-2; a possible D gene is TRBD1 (5 bases). The V gene lost 7 bases and the J gene lost 4 bases, with 10 bases spanning the gap. The CDR3 covers 13 residues. Germline lookup yields CDR1 MDHEN and CDR2 SYDVKM.

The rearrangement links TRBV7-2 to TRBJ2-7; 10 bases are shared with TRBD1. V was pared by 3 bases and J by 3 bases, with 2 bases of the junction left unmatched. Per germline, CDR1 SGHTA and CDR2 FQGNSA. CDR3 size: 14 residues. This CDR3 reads CASSFGTGVYEQYF. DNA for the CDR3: TGTGCCAGCAGCTTCGGGACAGGGGTCTACGAGCAGTACTTC.

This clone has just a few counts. CDR3 amino acids: CASSQGLAGTGELFF. The CDR3, as DNA: TGCGCCAGCAGCCAAGGACTAGCTGGCACCGGGGAGCTGTTTTTT. The genes are TRBV4-3 and TRBJ2-2; 7 nucleotides line up with TRBD2. Germline CDR1 and CDR2: LGHNA and YSLEER. The CDR3 consists of 15 residues. After removal of 1 base from V and 4 bases from J, the junction contained 3 bases not matched to a gene.

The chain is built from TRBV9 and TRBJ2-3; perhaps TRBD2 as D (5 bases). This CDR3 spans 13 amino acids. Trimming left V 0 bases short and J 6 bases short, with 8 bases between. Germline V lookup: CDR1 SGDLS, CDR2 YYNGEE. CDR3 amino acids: CASSVVSGDTQYF. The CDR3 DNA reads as TGTGCCAGCAGCGTAGTGTCGGGGGATACGCAGTATTTT.

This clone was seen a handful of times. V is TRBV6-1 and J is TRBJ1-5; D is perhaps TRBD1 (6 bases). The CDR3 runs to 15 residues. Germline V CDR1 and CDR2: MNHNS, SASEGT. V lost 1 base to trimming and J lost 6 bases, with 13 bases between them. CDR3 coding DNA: TGTGCCAGCAGTGAAGACCCAGGGGTGGTTCAGCCCCAGCATTTT. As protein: CASSEDPGVVQPQHF.

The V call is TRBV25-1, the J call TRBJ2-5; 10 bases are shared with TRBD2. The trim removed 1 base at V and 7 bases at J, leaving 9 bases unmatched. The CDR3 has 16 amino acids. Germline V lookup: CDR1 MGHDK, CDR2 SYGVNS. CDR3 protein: CASSESGSGRSGTQYF. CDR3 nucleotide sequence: TGTGCCAGCAGTGAATCGGGTAGCGGGAGGTCAGGGACCCAGTACTTC.

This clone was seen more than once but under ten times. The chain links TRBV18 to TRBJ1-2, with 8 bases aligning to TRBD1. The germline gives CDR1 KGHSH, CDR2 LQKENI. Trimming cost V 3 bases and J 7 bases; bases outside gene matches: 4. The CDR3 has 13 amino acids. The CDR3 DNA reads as TGTGCCAGCTCACCGACAGGGGACTCTGGCTACACCTTC. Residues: CASSPTGDSGYTF.

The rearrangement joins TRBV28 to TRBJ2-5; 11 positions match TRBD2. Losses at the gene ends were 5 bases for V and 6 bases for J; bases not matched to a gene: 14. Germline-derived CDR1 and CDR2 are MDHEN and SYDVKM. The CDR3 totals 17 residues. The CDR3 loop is CASSIDLLAGGKKTQYF. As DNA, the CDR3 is TGTGCCAGCAGTATCGACCTCTTAGCGGGAGGGAAAAAGACCCAGTACTTC. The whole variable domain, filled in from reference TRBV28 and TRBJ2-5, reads DVKVTQSSRYLVKRTGEKVFLECVQDMDHENMFWYRQDPGLGLRLIYFSYDVKMKEKGDIPEGYSVSREKKERFSLILESASTNQTSMYLCASSIDLLAGGKKTQYFGPGTRLLVL.

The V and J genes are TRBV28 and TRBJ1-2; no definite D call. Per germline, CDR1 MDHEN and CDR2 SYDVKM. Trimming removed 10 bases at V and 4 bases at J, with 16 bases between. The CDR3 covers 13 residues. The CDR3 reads CAIHPGVGYGYTF. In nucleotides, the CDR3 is TGTGCCATCCACCCCGGGGTTGGCTATGGCTACACCTTC.

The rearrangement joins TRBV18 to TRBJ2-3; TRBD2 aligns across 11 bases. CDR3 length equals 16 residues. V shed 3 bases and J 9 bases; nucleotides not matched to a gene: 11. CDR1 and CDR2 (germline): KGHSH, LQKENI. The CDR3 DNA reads TGTGCCAGCTCACCTACTAGCGGGAGTCCCCTGGGGACGCAGTATTTT. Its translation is CASSPTSGSPLGTQYF.

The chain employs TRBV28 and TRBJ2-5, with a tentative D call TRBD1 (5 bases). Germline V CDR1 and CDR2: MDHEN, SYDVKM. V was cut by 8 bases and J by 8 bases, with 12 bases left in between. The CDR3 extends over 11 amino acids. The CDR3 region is CASGRATTQYF. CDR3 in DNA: TGTGCCAGCGGCAGGGCGACCACCCAGTACTTC.